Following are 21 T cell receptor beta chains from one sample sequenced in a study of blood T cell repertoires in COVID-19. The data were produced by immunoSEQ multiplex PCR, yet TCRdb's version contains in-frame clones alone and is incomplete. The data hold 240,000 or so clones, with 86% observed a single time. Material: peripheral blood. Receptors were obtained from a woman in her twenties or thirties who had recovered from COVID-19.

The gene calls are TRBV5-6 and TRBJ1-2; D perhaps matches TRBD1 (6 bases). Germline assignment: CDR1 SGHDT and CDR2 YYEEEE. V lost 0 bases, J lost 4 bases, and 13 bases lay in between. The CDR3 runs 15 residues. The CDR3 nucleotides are TGTGCCAGCAGCTTGGCTCCGGGACATAGCTATGGCTACACCTTC. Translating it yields CASSLAPGHSYGYTF.

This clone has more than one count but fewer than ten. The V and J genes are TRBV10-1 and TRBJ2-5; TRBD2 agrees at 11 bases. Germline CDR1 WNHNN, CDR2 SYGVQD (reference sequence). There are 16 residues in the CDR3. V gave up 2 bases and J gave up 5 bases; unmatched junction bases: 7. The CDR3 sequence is CASSEAPGLAAETQYF. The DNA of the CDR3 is TGCGCCAGCAGTGAGGCCCCGGGACTAGCGGCGGAGACCCAGTACTTC.

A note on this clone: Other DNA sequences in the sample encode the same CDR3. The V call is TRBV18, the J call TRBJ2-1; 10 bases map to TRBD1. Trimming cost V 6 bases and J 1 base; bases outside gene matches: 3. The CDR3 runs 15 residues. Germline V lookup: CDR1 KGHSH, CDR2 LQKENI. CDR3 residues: CASSPDRGSYNEQFF. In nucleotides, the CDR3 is TGTGCCAGCTCCCCGGACAGGGGGTCCTACAATGAGCAGTTCTTC. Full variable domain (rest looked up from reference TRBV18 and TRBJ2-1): NAGVMQNPRHLVRRRGQEARLRCSPMKGHSHVYWYRQLPEEGLKFMVYLQKENIIDESGMPKERFSAEFPKEGPSILRIQQVVRGDSAAYFCASSPDRGSYNEQFFGPGTRLTVL.

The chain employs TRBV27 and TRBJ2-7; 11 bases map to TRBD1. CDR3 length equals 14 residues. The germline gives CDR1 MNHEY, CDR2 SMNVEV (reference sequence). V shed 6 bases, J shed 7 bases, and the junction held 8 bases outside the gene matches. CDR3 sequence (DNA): TGTGCCAGCAGGGGGGGACAGGGGGTGAGAGAGCAGTACTTC. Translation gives CASRGGQGVREQYF.

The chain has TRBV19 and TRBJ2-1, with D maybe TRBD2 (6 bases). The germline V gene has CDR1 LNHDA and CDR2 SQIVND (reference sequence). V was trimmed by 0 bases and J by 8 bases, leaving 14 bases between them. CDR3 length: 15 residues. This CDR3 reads CASSIDRGARDEQFF. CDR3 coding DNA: TGTGCCAGTAGTATAGATCGCGGGGCCCGGGATGAGCAGTTCTTC.

CDR3 bases: TGTGCCAGCAGCGTAGGACTACCGAACACCGGGGAGCTGTTTTTT. Amino acids: CASSVGLPNTGELFF. The chain couples TRBV9 to TRBJ2-2; a possible D gene is TRBD2 (5 bases). From germline, CDR1 is SGDLS and CDR2 YYNGEE. The CDR3 length is 15 residues. V was pared by 0 bases and J by 0 bases, with 6 bases between.

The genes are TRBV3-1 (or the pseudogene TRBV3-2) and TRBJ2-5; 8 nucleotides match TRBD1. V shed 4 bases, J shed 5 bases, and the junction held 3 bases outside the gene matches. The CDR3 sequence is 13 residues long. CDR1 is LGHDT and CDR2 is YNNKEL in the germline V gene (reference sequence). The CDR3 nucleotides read TGTGCCAGCAGCCCTAGACAGGGGGAGACCCAGTACTTC. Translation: CASSPRQGETQYF.

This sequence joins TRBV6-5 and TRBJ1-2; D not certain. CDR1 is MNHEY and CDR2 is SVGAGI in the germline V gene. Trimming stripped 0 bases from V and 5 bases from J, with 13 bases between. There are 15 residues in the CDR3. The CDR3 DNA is TGTGCCAGCAGTTACTCCGCGGCGGGCTTATATGGCTACACCTTC. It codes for CASSYSAAGLYGYTF.

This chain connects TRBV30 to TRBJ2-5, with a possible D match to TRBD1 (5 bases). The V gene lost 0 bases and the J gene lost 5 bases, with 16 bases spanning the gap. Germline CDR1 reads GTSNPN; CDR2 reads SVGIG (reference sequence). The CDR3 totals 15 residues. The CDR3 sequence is CAWSVRPGSLETQYF. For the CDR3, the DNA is TGTGCCTGGAGTGTACGTCCAGGGTCGTTGGAGACCCAGTACTTC.

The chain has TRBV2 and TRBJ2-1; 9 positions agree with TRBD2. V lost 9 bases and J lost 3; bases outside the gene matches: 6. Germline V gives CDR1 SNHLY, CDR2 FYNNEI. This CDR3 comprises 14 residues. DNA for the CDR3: TGTGCCAGTCGAGCGGGGGGCATCTACAATGAGCAGTTCTTC. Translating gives CASRAGGIYNEQFF.

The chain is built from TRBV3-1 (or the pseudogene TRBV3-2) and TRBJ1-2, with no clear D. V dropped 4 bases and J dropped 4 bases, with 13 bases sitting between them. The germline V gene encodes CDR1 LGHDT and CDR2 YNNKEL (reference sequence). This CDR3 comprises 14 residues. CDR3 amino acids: CASSLPDKSYGYTF. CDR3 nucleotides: TGTGCCAGCAGCCTCCCAGACAAGAGCTATGGCTACACCTTC.

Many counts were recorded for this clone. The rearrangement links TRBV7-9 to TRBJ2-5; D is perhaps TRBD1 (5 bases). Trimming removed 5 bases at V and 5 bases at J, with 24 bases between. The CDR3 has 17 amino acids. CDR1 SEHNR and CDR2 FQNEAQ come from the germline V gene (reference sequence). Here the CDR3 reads CASSLFKSRQLLETQYF. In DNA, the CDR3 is TGTGCCAGCAGCCTATTCAAGTCGAGACAGCTCCTGGAGACCCAGTACTTC. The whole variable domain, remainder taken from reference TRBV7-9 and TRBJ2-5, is DTGVSQNPRHKITKRGQNVTFRCDPISEHNRLYWYRQTLGQGPEFLTYFQNEAQLEKSRLLSDRFSAERPKGSFSTLEIQRTEQGDSAMYLCASSLFKSRQLLETQYFGPGTRLLVL.

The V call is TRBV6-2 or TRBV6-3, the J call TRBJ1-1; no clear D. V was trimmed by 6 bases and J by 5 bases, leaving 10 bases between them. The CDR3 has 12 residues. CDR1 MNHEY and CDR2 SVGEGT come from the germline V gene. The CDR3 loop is CASSSFWTEAFF. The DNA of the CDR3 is TGTGCCAGCAGCAGCTTTTGGACTGAAGCTTTCTTT.

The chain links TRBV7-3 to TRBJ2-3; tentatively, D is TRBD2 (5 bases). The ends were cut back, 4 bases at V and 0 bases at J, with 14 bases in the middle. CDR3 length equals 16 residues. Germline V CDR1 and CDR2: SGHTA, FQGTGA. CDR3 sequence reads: CASSSGLTPSTDTQYF. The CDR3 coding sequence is TGTGCCAGCAGCTCCGGACTGACTCCTAGCACAGATACGCAGTATTTT.

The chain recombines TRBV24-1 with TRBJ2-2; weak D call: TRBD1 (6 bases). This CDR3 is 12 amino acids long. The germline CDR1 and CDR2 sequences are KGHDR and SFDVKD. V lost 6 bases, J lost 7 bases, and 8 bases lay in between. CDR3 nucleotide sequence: TGTGCCACCAGTAAAGGGGGCGGGGAGCTGTTTTTT. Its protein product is CATSKGGGELFF.

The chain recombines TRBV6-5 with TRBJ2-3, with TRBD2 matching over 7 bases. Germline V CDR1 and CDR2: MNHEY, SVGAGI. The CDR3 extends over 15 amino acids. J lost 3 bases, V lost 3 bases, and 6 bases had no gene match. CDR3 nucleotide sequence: TGTGCCAGCAGTTATCTAGGACTAGGGACAGATACGCAGTATTTT. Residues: CASSYLGLGTDTQYF.

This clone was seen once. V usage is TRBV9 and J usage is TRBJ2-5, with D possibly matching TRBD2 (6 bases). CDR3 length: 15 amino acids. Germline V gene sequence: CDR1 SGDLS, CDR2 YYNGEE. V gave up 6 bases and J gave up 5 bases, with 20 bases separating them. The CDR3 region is CASKPGVGMGETQYF. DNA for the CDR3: TGTGCCAGCAAACCGGGGGTGGGAATGGGCGAGACCCAGTACTTC.

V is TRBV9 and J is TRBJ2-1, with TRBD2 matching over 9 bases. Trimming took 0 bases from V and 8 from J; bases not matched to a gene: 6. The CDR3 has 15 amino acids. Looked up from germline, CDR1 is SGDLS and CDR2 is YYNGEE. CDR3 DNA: TGTGCCAGCAGCGTAGTTCTAGCGGGGTTCGATGAGCAGTTCTTC. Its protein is CASSVVLAGFDEQFF.

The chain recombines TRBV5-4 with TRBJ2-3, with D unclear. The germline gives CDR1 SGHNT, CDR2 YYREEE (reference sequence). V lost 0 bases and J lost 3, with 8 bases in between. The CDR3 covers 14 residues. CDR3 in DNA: TGTGCCAGCAGCTTGGGCGCGCCGACAGATACGCAGTATTTT. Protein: CASSLGAPTDTQYF. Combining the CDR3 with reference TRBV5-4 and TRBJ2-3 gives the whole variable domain ETGVTQSPTHLIKTRGQQVTLRCSSQSGHNTVSWYQQALGQGPQFIFQYYREEENGRGNFPPRFSGLQFPNYSSELNVNALELDDSALYLCASSLGAPTDTQYFGPGTRLTVL.

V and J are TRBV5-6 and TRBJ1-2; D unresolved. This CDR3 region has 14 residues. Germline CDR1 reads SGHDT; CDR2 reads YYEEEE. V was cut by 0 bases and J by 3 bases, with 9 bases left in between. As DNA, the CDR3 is TGTGCCAGCAGCTTGGCCGCAGTATACTATGGCTACACCTTC. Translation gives CASSLAAVYYGYTF.

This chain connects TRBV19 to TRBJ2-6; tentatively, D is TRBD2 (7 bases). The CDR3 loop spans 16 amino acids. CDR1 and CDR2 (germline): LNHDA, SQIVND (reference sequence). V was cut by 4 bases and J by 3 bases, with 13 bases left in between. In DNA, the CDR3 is TGTGCCAGTAGTAACCGGGGGGCCCGTGGGGCCAACGTCCTGACTTTC. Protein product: CASSNRGARGANVLTF.